Sequencing of this T cell receptor beta chain was carried out in a study of blood T cell repertoires in COVID-19. At the level of the study: Acute and convalescent COVID-19 specimens originated in the United States, Italy and Spain.

The germline V and J ends were trimmed by 4 bases and 1 base, with 14 bases remaining between them. The CDR3 has 15 residues. Germline CDR1 and CDR2: SGHRS and YFSETQ. Membership in each cohort depended on participant-reported clinical history. Measured with immunoSEQ multiplex PCR; TCRdb has only the in-frame clones, and not every one. The sample records approximately 300,000 clones, 90% to 95% being singletons. The sample taken for sequencing was PBMCs or T cells enriched from blood (not recorded which). The clonotype originates from a woman in her twenties or thirties who had been exposed to COVID-19. This chain connects TRBV5-1 to TRBJ1-1, with D possibly TRBD1 on 6 matching bases. The CDR3 reads CASSQLQGRNTEAFF. CDR3 DNA sequence: TGCGCCAGCAGCCAACTACAGGGAAGGAACACTGAAGCTTTCTTT.